The sequence of this T cell receptor beta chain was determined in a study of CD4 T cells in relation to SARS-CoV-2 and coronaviruses. Study-wide background: TCR beta CDR3s were sequenced after approximately ten-day antigen culture of PBMCs. Negative control cultures got HIV-1 Nef peptides or no peptide. Shared crossreactive spike epitopes were mapped to their HLA restriction.

The unexposed donors gave CD4+ T cells in about 2010-2019, prior to COVID-19. The cells were cultured for 9 to 11 days before CD4+ T cells were isolated. As cell numbers allowed, unexposed-donor CD4+ T cells faced SARS-CoV-2 S/N and four cold-coronavirus spikes. Generated by immunoSEQ multiplex PCR, the TCRdb table keeps only in-frame clones and is missing some. The data contain 20,000 to 25,000 clones, 74% of them seen just once; the ten biggest clones take up roughly an eighth. Details on this clone: Its antigen is currently unknown.

The receptor comes from a human donor in good health. The sequenced sample consisted of CD4+ T cells from PBMCs, cultured in vitro.

The CDR3 DNA reads TGTGCCAGCAGCTTAGGGGACAGGTTTTCGGATACGCAGTATTTT. It translates to CASSLGDRFSDTQYF. The gene calls are TRBV11-3 and TRBJ2-3; 8 bases match TRBD1. J was trimmed by 6 bases and V by 1 base; bases with no gene match: 6. Germline V gives CDR1 SGHNT, CDR2 YENEEA. CDR3 length equals 15 residues.